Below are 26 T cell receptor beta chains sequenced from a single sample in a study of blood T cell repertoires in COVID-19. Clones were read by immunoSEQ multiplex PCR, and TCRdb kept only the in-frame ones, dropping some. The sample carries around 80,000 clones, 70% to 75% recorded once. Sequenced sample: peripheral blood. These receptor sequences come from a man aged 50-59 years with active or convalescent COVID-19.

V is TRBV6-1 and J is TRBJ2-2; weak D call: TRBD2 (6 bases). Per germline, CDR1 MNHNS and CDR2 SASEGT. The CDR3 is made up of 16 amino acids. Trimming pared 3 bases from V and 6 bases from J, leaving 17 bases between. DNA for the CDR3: TGTGCCAGCAGTGACGGAGGGCGGGGTGGCCCCGGGGAGCTGTTTTTT. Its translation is CASSDGGRGGPGELFF.

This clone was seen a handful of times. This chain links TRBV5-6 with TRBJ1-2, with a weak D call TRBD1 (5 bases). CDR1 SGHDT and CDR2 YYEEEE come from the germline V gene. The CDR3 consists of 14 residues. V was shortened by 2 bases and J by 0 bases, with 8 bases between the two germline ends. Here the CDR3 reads CASSFRVSNYGYTF. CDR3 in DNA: TGTGCCAGCAGCTTCAGGGTTTCTAACTATGGCTACACCTTC.

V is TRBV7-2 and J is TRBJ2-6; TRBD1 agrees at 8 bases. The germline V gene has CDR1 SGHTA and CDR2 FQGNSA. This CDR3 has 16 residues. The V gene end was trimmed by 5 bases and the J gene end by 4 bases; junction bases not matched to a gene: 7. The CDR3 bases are TGTGCCAGCAGCATCGGACAGGGCCAGGGGGCCAACGTCCTGACTTTC. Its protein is CASSIGQGQGANVLTF.

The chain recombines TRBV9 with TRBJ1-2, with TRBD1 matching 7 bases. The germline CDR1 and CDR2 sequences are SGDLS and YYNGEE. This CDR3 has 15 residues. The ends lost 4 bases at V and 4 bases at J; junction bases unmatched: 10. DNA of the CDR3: TGTGCCAGCAGCACCCGACAGGGCCCACCCTATGGCTACACCTTC. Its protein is CASSTRQGPPYGYTF.

The CDR3 DNA reads TGTGCCAGCAGCTTACATACGGGCACTGAAGCTTTCTTT. It encodes CASSLHTGTEAFF. This chain uses TRBV7-3 with TRBJ1-1; no clear D. The germline V and J ends were trimmed by 2 bases and 4 bases, with 8 bases remaining between them. From germline, CDR1 is SGHTA and CDR2 FQGTGA. The CDR3 is 13 amino acids. The entire variable domain, with the rest obtained from reference TRBV7-3 and TRBJ1-1, is as follows: GAGVSQTPSNKVTEKGKYVELRCDPISGHTALYWYRQSLGQGPEFLIYFQGTGAADDSGLPNDRFFAVRPEGSVSTLKIQRTERGDSAVYLCASSLHTGTEAFFGQGTRLTVV.

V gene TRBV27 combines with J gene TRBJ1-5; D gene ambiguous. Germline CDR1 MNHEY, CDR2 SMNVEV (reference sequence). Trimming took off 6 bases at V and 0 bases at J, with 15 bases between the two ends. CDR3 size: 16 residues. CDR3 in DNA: TGTGCCAGCAGCCTTCGAGGGTCTAATAGCAATCAGCCCCAGCATTTT. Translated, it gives CASSLRGSNSNQPQHF.

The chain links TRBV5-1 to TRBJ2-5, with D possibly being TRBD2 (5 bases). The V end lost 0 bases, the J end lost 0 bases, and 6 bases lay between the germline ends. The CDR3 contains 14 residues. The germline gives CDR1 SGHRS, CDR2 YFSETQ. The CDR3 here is CASSLGTYQETQYF. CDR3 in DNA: TGCGCCAGCAGCTTGGGGACTTACCAAGAGACCCAGTACTTC.

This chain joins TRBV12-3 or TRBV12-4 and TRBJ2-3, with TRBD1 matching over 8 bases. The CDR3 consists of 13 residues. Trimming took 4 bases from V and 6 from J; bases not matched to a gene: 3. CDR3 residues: CASSSGGRDTQYF. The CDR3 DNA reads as TGTGCCAGCAGTTCAGGGGGCAGGGATACGCAGTATTTT.

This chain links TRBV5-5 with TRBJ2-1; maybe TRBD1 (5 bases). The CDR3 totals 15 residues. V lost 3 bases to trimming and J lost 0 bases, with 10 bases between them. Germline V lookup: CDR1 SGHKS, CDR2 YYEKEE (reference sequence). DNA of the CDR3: TGTGCCAGCAGCTCACAGGACCGCTCCTACAATGAGCAGTTCTTC. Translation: CASSSQDRSYNEQFF.

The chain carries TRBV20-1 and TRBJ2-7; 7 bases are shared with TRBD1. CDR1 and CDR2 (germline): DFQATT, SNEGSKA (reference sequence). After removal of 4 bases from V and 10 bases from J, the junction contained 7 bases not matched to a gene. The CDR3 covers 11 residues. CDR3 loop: CSANPGQLQYF. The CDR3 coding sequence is TGCAGTGCTAACCCGGGACAGCTCCAGTACTTC.

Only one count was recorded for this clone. The CDR3 loop is CASSSRGGYEQYF. The CDR3 DNA reads as TGTGCCAGCAGCTCGAGGGGGGGCTACGAGCAGTACTTC. The J gene is TRBJ2-7, the V gene TRBV7-2, with a possible D match to TRBD2 (7 bases). CDR3 size: 13 residues. Germline V gene lookup returns CDR1 SGHTA and CDR2 FQGNSA. Trimming left V 4 bases short and J 3 bases short, with 10 bases between.

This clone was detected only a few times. The CDR3 is CASSASGGVSETQYF. Here the CDR3 DNA reads TGTGCCAGCAGTGCTAGCGGGGGGGTCTCAGAGACCCAGTACTTC. This chain joins TRBV9 and TRBJ2-5; the match to TRBD2 covers 12 bases. The ends lost 5 bases at V and 4 bases at J; junction bases unmatched: 6. The germline gives CDR1 SGDLS, CDR2 YYNGEE. The CDR3 extends over 15 amino acids.

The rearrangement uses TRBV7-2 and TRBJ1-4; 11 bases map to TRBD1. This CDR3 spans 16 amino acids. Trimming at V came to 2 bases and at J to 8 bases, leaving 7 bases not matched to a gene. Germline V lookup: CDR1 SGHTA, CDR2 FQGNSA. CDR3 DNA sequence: TGTGCCAGCAGCTTAAACTCCGGGACAGGGGGGGAAAAACTGTTTTTT. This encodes CASSLNSGTGGEKLFF. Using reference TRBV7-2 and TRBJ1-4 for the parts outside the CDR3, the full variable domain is GAGVSQSPSNKVTEKGKDVELRCDPISGHTALYWYRQSLGQGLEFLIYFQGNSAPDKSGLPSDRFSAERTGGSVSTLTIQRTQQEDSAVYLCASSLNSGTGGEKLFFGSGTQLSVL.

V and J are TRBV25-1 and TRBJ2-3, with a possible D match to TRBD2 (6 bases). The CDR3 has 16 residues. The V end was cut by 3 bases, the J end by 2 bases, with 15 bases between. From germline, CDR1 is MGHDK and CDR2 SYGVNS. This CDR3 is CASSDLRRGFTDTQYF. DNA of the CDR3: TGTGCCAGCAGTGACCTACGGCGGGGCTTCACAGATACGCAGTATTTT.

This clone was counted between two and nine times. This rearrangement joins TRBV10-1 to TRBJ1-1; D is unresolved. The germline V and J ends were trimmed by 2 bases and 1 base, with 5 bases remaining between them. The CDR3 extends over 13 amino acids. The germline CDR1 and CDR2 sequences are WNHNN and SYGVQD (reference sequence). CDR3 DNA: TGCGCCAGCAGTGAGACAGAGAACACTGAAGCTTTCTTT. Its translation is CASSETENTEAFF.

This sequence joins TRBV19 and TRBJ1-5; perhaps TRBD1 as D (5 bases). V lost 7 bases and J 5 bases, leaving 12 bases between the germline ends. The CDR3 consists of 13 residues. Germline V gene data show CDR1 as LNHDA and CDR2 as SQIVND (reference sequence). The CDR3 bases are TGTGCCAGTAACCAGGGTTTATATCAGCCCCAGCATTTT. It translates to CASNQGLYQPQHF.

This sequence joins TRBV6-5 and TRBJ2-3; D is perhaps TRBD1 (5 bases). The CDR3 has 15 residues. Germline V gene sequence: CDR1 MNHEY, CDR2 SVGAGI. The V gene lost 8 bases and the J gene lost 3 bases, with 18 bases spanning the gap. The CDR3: CASRRGRPGTDTQYF. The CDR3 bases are TGTGCCAGCCGAAGGGGTAGGCCAGGGACAGATACGCAGTATTTT.

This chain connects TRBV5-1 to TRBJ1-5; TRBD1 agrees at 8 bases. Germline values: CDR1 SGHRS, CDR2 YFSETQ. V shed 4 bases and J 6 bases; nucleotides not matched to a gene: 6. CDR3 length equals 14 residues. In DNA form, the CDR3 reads TGCGCCAGCAGCGCCCAGGGGGCCGGTCAGCCCCAGCATTTT. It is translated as CASSAQGAGQPQHF.

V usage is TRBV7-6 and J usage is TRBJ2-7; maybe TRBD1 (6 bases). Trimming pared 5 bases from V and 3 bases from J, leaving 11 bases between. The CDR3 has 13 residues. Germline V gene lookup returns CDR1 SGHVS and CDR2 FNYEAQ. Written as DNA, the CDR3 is TGTGCCAGCAGCGTGATACAGGGCTACGAGCAGTACTTC. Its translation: CASSVIQGYEQYF.

The CDR3 DNA reads as TGTGCCAGCAGTTACTCAAGGGGGCGCGGAGAAAAACTGTTTTTT. Encoded protein: CASSYSRGRGEKLFF. The V gene is TRBV6-2 or TRBV6-3, the J gene TRBJ1-4; 7 positions agree with TRBD1. Germline V lookup: CDR1 MNHEY, CDR2 SVGEGT. CDR3 size: 15 residues. Trimming at V came to 0 bases and at J to 8 bases, leaving 6 bases not matched to a gene.

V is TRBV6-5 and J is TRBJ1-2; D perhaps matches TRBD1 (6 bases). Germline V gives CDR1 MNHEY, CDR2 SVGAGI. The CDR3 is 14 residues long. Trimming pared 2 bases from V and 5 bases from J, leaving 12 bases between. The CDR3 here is CASSYNPGTYGYTF. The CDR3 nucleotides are TGTGCCAGCAGTTACAATCCAGGGACATATGGCTACACCTTC.

The CDR3 loop reads CASNQRGDTGELFF. Here the CDR3 DNA reads TGCGCCAGCAATCAGCGGGGGGATACCGGGGAGCTGTTTTTT. The chain links TRBV5-1 to TRBJ2-2, with 9 bases matching TRBD2. With V trimmed by 6 bases and J by 5 bases, 5 bases remained unmatched. The germline CDR1 and CDR2 sequences are SGHRS and YFSETQ. The CDR3 consists of 14 residues.

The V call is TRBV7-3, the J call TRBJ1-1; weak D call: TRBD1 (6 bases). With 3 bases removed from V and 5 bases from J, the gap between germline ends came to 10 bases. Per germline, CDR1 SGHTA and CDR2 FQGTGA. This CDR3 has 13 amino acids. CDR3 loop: CASSLGGPTEAFF. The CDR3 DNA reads TGTGCCAGCAGCTTGGGGGGGCCAACTGAAGCTTTCTTT.

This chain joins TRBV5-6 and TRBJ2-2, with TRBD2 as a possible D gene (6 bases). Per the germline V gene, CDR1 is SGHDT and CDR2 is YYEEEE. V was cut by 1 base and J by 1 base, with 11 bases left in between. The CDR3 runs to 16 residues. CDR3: CASSLFVRGNTGELFF. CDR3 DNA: TGTGCCAGCAGCTTGTTTGTGCGGGGGAACACCGGGGAGCTGTTTTTT.

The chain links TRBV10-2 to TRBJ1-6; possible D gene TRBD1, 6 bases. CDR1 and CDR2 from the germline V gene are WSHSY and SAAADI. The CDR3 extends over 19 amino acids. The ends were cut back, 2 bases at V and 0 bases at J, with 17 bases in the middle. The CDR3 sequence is CASSEPDSLLSSYNSPLHF. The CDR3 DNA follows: TGCGCCAGCAGTGAGCCGGACAGTTTACTTAGCTCCTATAATTCACCCCTCCACTTT.

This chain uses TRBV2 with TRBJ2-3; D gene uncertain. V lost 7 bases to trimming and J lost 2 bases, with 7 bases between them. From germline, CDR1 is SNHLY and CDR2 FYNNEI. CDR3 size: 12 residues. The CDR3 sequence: CASTRYTDTQYF. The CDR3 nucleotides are TGTGCCAGCACGCGGTACACAGATACGCAGTATTTT.